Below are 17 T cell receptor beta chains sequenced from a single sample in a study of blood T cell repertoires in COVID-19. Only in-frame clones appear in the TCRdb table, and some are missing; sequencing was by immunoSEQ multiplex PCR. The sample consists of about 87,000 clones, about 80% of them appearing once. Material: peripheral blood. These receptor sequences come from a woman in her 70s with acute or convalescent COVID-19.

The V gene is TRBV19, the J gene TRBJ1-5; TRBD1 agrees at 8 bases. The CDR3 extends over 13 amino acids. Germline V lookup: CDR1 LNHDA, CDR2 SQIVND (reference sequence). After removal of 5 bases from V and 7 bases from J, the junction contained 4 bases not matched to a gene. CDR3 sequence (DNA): TGTGCCAGTAGTGTACAGGGGGGCCAGCCCCAGCATTTT. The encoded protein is CASSVQGGQPQHF.

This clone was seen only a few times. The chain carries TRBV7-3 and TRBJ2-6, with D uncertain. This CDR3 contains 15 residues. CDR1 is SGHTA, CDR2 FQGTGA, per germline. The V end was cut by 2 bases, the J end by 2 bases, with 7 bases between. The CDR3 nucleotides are TGTGCCAGCAGCTTATCGAGGACTGGGGCCAACGTCCTGACTTTC. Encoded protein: CASSLSRTGANVLTF. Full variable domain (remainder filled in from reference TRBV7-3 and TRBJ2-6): GAGVSQTPSNKVTEKGKYVELRCDPISGHTALYWYRQSLGQGPEFLIYFQGTGAADDSGLPNDRFFAVRPEGSVSTLKIQRTERGDSAVYLCASSLSRTGANVLTFGAGSRLTVL.

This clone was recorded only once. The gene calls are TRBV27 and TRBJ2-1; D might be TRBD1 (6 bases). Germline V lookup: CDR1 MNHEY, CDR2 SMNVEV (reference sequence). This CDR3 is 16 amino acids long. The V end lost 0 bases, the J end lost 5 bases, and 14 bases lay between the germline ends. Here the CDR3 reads CASSLSSHGGHNEQFF. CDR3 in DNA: TGTGCCAGCAGTTTATCATCCCATGGGGGCCACAATGAGCAGTTCTTC.

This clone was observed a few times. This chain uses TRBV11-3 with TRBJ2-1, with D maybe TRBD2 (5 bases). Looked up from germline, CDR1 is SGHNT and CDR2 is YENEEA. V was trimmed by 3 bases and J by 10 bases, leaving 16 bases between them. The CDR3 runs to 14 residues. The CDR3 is CASSLVTGMREQFF. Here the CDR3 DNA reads TGTGCCAGCAGCTTGGTAACGGGGATGAGAGAGCAGTTCTTC.

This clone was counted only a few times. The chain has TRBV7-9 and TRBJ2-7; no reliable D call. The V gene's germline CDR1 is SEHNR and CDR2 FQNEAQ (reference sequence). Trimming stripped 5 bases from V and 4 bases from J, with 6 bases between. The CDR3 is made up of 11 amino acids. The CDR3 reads CASSRTYEQYF. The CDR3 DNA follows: TGTGCCAGCAGCCGAACATACGAGCAGTACTTC.

The CDR3 region has the DNA TGTGCCAGCAGCTTACCGCCAAACAACCGAGAGCAGTTCTTC. Translation gives CASSLPPNNREQFF. The chain combines TRBV7-3 with TRBJ2-1; D not resolved. Trimming shortened V by 2 bases and J by 10 bases, and 15 bases separated the two germline ends. CDR1 is SGHTA and CDR2 is FQGTGA in the germline V gene. The CDR3 extends over 14 amino acids. Filled out from reference TRBV7-3 and TRBJ2-1, the complete variable domain reads GAGVSQTPSNKVTEKGKYVELRCDPISGHTALYWYRQSLGQGPEFLIYFQGTGAADDSGLPNDRFFAVRPEGSVSTLKIQRTERGDSAVYLCASSLPPNNREQFFGPGTRLTVL.

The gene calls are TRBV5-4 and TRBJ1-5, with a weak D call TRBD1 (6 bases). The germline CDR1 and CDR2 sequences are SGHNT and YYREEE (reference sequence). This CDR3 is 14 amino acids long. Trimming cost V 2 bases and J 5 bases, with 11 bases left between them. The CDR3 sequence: CASSLQGIDQPQHF. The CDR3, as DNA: TGTGCCAGCAGCTTACAGGGAATTGATCAGCCCCAGCATTTT.

CDR3 sequence: CASSLFTAGQIFGKLFF. As DNA, the CDR3 is TGTGCCAGCAGCTTATTTACGGCGGGACAGATTTTCGGAAAACTGTTTTTT. The genes are TRBV7-8 and TRBJ1-4, with TRBD1 matching over 7 bases. Germline loops: CDR1 SGHVS, CDR2 FQNEAQ. With V trimmed by 2 bases and J by 10 bases, 16 bases remained unmatched. The CDR3 covers 17 residues.

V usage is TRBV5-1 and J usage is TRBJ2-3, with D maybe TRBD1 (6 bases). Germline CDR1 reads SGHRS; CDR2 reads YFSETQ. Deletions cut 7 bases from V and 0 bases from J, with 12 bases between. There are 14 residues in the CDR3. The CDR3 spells CASGPGTSTDTQYF. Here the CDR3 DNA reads TGCGCCAGCGGGCCCGGGACAAGCACAGATACGCAGTATTTT. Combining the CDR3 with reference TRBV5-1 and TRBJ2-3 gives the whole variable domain KAGVTQTPRYLIKTRGQQVTLSCSPISGHRSVSWYQQTPGQGLQFLFEYFSETQRNKGNFPGRFSGRQFSNSRSEMNVSTLELGDSALYLCASGPGTSTDTQYFGPGTRLTVL.

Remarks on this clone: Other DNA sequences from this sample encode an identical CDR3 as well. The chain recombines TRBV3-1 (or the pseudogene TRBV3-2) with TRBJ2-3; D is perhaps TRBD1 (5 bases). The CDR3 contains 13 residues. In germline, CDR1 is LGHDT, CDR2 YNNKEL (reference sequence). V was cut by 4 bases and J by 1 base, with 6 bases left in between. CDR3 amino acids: CASSPRGTDTQYF. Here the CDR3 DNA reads TGTGCCAGCAGCCCCAGGGGCACAGATACGCAGTATTTT.

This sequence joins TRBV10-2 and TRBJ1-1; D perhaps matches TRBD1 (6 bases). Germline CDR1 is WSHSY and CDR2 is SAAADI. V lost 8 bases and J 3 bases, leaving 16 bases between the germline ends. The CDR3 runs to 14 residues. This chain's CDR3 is CASGKQGRDTEAFF. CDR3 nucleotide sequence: TGCGCCAGCGGGAAACAGGGCCGGGACACTGAAGCTTTCTTT.

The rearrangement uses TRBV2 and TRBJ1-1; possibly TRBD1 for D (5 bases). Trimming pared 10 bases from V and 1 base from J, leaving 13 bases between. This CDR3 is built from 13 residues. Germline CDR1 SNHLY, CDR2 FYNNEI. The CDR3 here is CATSGTENTEAFF. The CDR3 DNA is TGTGCCACCTCCGGGACTGAGAACACTGAAGCTTTCTTT.

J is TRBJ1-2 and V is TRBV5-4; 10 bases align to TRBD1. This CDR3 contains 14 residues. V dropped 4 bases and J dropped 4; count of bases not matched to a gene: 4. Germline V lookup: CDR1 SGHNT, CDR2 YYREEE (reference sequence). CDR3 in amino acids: CASSGDRGLYGYTF. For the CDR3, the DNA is TGTGCCAGCAGCGGAGACAGGGGGCTCTATGGCTACACCTTC.

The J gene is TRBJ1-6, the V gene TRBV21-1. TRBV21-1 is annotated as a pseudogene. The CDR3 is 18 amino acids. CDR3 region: CASSKKGGHRTRTSPLHF. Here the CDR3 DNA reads TGTGCCAGCAGCAAAAAAGGGGGACACAGGACTAGGACTTCACCCCTCCACTTT.

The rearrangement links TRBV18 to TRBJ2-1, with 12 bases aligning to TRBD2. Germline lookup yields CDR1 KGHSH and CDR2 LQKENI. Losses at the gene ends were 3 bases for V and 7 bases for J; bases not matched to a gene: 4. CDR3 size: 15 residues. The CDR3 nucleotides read TGTGCCAGCTCACCCCCTAGCGGGGGGGCTAATGAGCAGTTCTTC. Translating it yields CASSPPSGGANEQFF.

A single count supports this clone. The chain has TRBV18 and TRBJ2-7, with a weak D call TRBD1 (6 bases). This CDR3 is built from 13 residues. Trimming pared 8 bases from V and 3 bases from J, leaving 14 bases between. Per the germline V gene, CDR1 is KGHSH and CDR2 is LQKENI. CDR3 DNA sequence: TGTGCCAGCCACACAGGGTATGGCTACGAGCAGTACTTC. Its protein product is CASHTGYGYEQYF.

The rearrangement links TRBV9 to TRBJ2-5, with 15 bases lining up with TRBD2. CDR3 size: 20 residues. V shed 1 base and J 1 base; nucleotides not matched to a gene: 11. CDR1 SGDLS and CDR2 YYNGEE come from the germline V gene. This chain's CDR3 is CASSVKGTSGGPAIQETQYF. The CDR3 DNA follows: TGTGCCAGCAGCGTAAAGGGGACTAGCGGGGGGCCTGCTATCCAAGAGACCCAGTACTTC.